This T cell receptor (beta chain) was captured in a study of molecular identifiers for immune sequencing clone quantification. This clonotype came up many times. Its cognate antigen is unknown. Bulk libraries came from a prior protocol with listed TCR primers. TCRdb used MiXCR to reprocess the PCR reads, holding one entry per CDR3 protein. The table lists around 54,000 distinct CDR3 sequences, approximately 25% of them singletons. The V gene's germline CDR1 is MNHNS and CDR2 SASEGT. Trimming took off 2 bases at V and 1 base at J, with 5 bases between the two ends. The CDR3 runs 13 residues. General study results and limits: Among effectors, clones above 20 RNA copies held over 98% of molecules; among naive cells, under 1%.

The source material was naive CD8+ T cells from blood, with Jurkat cell RNA spiked in. As to subset: FACS-sorted CD8+CD4-CCR7+CD45RA+ naive T cells. The J gene is TRBJ1-1, the V gene TRBV6-1; no reliable D call. This TCR derives from a human donor in good health. Some libraries in this study had Jurkat cell RNA spiked in. The CDR3 reads CASSEQENTEAFF. The DNA of the CDR3 is TGTGCCAGCAGTGAACAAGAGAACACTGAAGCTTTCTTT.